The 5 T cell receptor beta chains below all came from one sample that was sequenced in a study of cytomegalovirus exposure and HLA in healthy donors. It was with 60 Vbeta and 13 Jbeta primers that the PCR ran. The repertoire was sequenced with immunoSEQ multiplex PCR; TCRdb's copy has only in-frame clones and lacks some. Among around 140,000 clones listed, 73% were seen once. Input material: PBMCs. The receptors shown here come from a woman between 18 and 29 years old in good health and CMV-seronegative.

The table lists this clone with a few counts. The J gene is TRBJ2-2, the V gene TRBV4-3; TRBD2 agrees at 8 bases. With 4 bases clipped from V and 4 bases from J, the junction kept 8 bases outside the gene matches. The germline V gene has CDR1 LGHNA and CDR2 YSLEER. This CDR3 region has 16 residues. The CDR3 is CASSLARTSPTGELFF. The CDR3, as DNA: TGCGCCAGCAGCCTTGCACGGACTAGCCCCACCGGGGAGCTGTTTTTT.

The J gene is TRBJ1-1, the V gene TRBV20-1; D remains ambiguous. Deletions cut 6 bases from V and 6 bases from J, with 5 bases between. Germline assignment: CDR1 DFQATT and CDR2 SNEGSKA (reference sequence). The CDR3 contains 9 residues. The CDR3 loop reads CSASPEAFF. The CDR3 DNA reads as TGCAGTGCCTCCCCTGAAGCTTTCTTT.

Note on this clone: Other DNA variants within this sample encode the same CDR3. CDR3 bases: TGTGCCAGCAGCGCCGGAGGACAGATGACTAACTATGGCTACACCTTC. Translating gives CASSAGGQMTNYGYTF. The J gene is TRBJ1-2, the V gene TRBV5-4, with D possibly being TRBD1 (6 bases). Germline CDR1 SGHNT, CDR2 YYREEE (reference sequence). The CDR3 consists of 16 residues. V was pared by 4 bases and J by 0 bases, with 16 bases between.

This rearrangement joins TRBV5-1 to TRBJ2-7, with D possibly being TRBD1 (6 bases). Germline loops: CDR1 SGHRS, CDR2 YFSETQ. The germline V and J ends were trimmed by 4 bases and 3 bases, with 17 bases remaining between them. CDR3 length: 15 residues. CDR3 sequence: CASSPHPTGFYEQYF. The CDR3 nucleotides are TGCGCCAGCAGCCCCCACCCGACAGGATTCTACGAGCAGTACTTC.

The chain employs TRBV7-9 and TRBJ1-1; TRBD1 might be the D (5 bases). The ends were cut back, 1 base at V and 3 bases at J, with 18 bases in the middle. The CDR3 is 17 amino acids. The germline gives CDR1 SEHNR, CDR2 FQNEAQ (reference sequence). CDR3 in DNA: TGTGCCAGCAGCTTAGGGCTGACAGCCCAGATAGACACTGAAGCTTTCTTT. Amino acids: CASSLGLTAQIDTEAFF.